This T cell receptor (beta chain) was observed in a study of spatial heterogeneity in lung cancer. There are a few counts of this clonotype. Trimming stripped 3 bases from V and 2 bases from J, with 7 bases between. This CDR3 spans 13 amino acids. The germline CDR1 and CDR2 sequences are SEHNR and FQNEAQ (reference sequence). The time point was: sample taken at primary tumor resection. Material for sequencing was whole RNA from tumor, nontumor lung or frozen PBMC, left unsorted. TCRdb re-analysed the 5' RACE reads in MiXCR, keeping a single row per CDR3 protein. The table shows 82,000 or so distinct CDR3 sequences, with roughly an eighth occurring only once.

This TCR was recovered from a male donor with early-stage non-small cell lung cancer. The rearrangement joins TRBV7-9 to TRBJ1-1; no definite D call. The material sequenced was PBMCs, taken at surgery. This CDR3 reads CASSLTSNTEAFF. CDR3 nucleotide sequence: TGTGCCAGCAGCTTGACTTCCAACACTGAAGCTTTCTTT.